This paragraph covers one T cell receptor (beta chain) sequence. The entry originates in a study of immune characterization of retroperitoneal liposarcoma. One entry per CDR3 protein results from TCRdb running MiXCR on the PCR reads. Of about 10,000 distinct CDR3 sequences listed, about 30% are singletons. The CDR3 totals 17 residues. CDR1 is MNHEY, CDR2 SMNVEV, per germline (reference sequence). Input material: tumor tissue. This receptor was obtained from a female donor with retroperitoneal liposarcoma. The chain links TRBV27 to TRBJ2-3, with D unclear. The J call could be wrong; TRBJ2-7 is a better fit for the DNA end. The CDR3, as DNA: TGTGCCAGCAGTTTATCGCCCAACCTCGGCACCTACAATGAGCAGTACTTC. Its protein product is CASSLSPNLGTYNEQYF.